Below are 20 T cell receptor beta chains sequenced from a single sample in a study of blood T cell repertoires in COVID-19. Generated by immunoSEQ multiplex PCR, the TCRdb table keeps only in-frame clones and is missing some. The table records roughly 230,000 clones, 80% to 85% of them present only once. Material: peripheral blood. The receptor source for this set is a man aged 45-60 years with active or convalescent COVID-19.

CDR3 amino acids: CASSFDVGVRNEQFF. CDR3 nucleotide sequence: TGTGCCAGCAGCTTTGACGTAGGGGTACGAAATGAGCAGTTCTTC. V is TRBV7-2 and J is TRBJ2-1; D is perhaps TRBD1 (5 bases). The CDR3 sequence is 15 residues long. Germline loops: CDR1 SGHTA, CDR2 FQGNSA. V was pared by 3 bases and J by 7 bases, with 16 bases between.

The chain has TRBV6-4 and TRBJ1-1; possibly TRBD1 for D (5 bases). This CDR3 has 15 amino acids. Trimming left V 0 bases short and J 4 bases short, with 12 bases between. Germline V gives CDR1 MRHNA, CDR2 SNTAGT. The CDR3 loop reads CASSDSGGASTEAFF. The CDR3, as DNA: TGTGCCAGCAGTGACTCTGGAGGGGCAAGCACTGAAGCTTTCTTT.

The chain is built from TRBV5-4 and TRBJ2-1; a weak D match, TRBD1 (6 bases). The CDR3 has 13 amino acids. CDR1 and CDR2 from the germline V gene are SGHNT and YYREEE (reference sequence). V lost 4 bases, J lost 7 bases, and 12 bases lay in between. The CDR3 loop is CASSTKTGNEQFF. The CDR3 DNA follows: TGTGCCAGCAGCACCAAAACAGGGAATGAGCAGTTCTTC. Combining the CDR3 with reference TRBV5-4 and TRBJ2-1 gives the whole variable domain ETGVTQSPTHLIKTRGQQVTLRCSSQSGHNTVSWYQQALGQGPQFIFQYYREEENGRGNFPPRFSGLQFPNYSSELNVNALELDDSALYLCASSTKTGNEQFFGPGTRLTVL.

The chain joins TRBV30 to TRBJ1-6, with TRBD1 matching 9 bases. V lost 3 bases to trimming and J lost 9 bases; unmatched junction nucleotides: 6. The V gene's germline CDR1 is GTSNPN and CDR2 SVGIG (reference sequence). CDR3 length: 14 residues. The CDR3 nucleotides read TGTGCCTGGAGGGGGGGGGACAGGGTTTCACCCCTCCACTTT. Amino acid sequence: CAWRGGDRVSPLHF.

The chain is built from TRBV3-1 (or the pseudogene TRBV3-2) and TRBJ1-4; D is possibly TRBD1 (5 bases). CDR3 length: 14 residues. The germline V gene encodes CDR1 LGHDT and CDR2 YNNKEL (reference sequence). The V and J ends lost 5 bases and 4 bases respectively, with 11 bases between them. For the CDR3, the DNA is TGTGCCAGCAGCAAGACAGTCAGTAATGAAAAACTGTTTTTT. It encodes CASSKTVSNEKLFF.

The gene calls are TRBV4-1 and TRBJ2-3, with TRBD2 matching 14 bases. V lost 5 bases to trimming and J lost 1 base; unmatched junction nucleotides: 8. The CDR3 loop spans 18 amino acids. Per germline, CDR1 MGHRA and CDR2 YSYEKL. The CDR3 spells CASSSRLAGGPGTDTQYF. DNA of the CDR3: TGCGCCAGCAGCTCCCGACTAGCGGGGGGGCCGGGCACAGATACGCAGTATTTT.

The V gene is TRBV18, the J gene TRBJ2-3, with a weak D call TRBD1 (6 bases). The CDR3 has 14 residues. Looked up from germline, CDR1 is KGHSH and CDR2 is LQKENI. Trimming removed 6 bases at V and 3 bases at J, with 13 bases between. CDR3 residues: CASSQTGGTDTQYF. CDR3 sequence (DNA): TGTGCCAGCTCCCAGACAGGAGGAACAGATACGCAGTATTTT.

The V and J genes are TRBV3-1 (or the pseudogene TRBV3-2) and TRBJ1-1; 7 nucleotides match TRBD1. The trim removed 6 bases at V and 3 bases at J, leaving 10 bases unmatched. Germline V gene lookup returns CDR1 LGHDT and CDR2 YNNKEL (reference sequence). The CDR3 extends over 15 amino acids. The chain's CDR3 is CASRQIRGKDTEAFF. CDR3 coding DNA: TGTGCCAGCAGACAAATCAGGGGGAAGGACACTGAAGCTTTCTTT.

The CDR3 sequence is CASSPLGLAGKTDTQYF. CDR3 nucleotides: TGTGCCAGCAGCCCACTGGGACTAGCGGGGAAGACAGATACGCAGTATTTT. V is TRBV7-3 and J is TRBJ2-3; 13 nucleotides align to TRBD2. The CDR3 is 17 residues long. The germline gives CDR1 SGHTA, CDR2 FQGTGA. V was clipped by 5 bases and J by 3 bases; unmatched bases: 8.

The chain has TRBV19 and TRBJ2-3, with D perhaps matching TRBD1 (6 bases). Germline CDR1 and CDR2: LNHDA and SQIVND (reference sequence). With 4 bases removed from V and 4 bases from J, the gap between germline ends came to 15 bases. The CDR3 has 15 residues. DNA for the CDR3: TGTGCCAGTAGTACCAAACAGGGTAGGGCAGATACGCAGTATTTT. It yields the protein CASSTKQGRADTQYF. Full variable domain (missing parts from reference TRBV19 and TRBJ2-3): DGGITQSPKYLFRKEGQNVTLSCEQNLNHDAMYWYRQDPGQGLRLIYYSQIVNDFQKGDIAEGYSVSREKKESFPLTVTSAQKNPTAFYLCASSTKQGRADTQYFGPGTRLTVL.

The rearrangement uses TRBV6-5 and TRBJ1-3; no clear D. The CDR3 totals 14 residues. Germline V gives CDR1 MNHEY, CDR2 SVGAGI. V lost 4 bases and J lost 3, with 10 bases in between. The CDR3 reads CASSFRGDGNTIYF. In DNA form, the CDR3 reads TGTGCCAGCAGTTTCCGCGGGGATGGAAACACCATATATTTT.

This chain joins TRBV2 and TRBJ2-4; 16 nucleotides align to TRBD2. In germline, CDR1 is SNHLY, CDR2 FYNNEI. Trimming removed 6 bases from V and 0 bases from J; junction bases left unmatched: 17. CDR3 length equals 22 residues. CDR3 loop: CASRHAGLAGGIAQEAKNIQYF. The CDR3 DNA is TGTGCCAGCAGGCATGCGGGACTAGCGGGGGGGATTGCCCAGGAAGCCAAAAACATTCAGTACTTC. Looking up the rest from reference TRBV2 and TRBJ2-4 gives the full variable domain: EPEVTQTPSHQVTQMGQEVILRCVPISNHLYFYWYRQILGQKVEFLVSFYNNEISEKSEIFDDQFSVERPDGSNFTLKIRSTKLEDSAMYFCASRHAGLAGGIAQEAKNIQYFGAGTRLSVL.

This clone is categorized as medium-sized. V is TRBV28 and J is TRBJ1-2; tentative D call: TRBD1 (5 bases). The CDR3 spans 12 residues. The germline V gene has CDR1 MDHEN and CDR2 SYDVKM. With 6 bases removed from V and 4 bases from J, the gap between germline ends came to 9 bases. CDR3 sequence (DNA): TGTGCCAGCAGGAGGGGAGGCTATGGCTACACCTTC. Amino acid sequence: CASRRGGYGYTF.

The J gene is TRBJ1-5, the V gene TRBV7-2, with D possibly TRBD1 on 5 matching bases. Germline CDR1 SGHTA, CDR2 FQGNSA. The CDR3 extends over 14 amino acids. Deletions cut 1 base from V and 13 bases from J, with 17 bases between. CDR3 sequence: CASSLGFGQPGQHF. The CDR3 DNA reads TGTGCCAGCAGCTTAGGTTTCGGACAACCTGGGCAGCATTTT.

In its sample, this clone was seen a few times. This chain connects TRBV9 to TRBJ1-2; tentatively, D is TRBD1 (5 bases). The length of the CDR3 is 14 residues. Per the germline V gene, CDR1 is SGDLS and CDR2 is YYNGEE. Trimming pared 3 bases from V and 0 bases from J, leaving 9 bases between. CDR3 nucleotides: TGTGCCAGCAGCGCCTTAGGGGCTAACTATGGCTACACCTTC. Protein sequence: CASSALGANYGYTF.

This clone appeared once. J is TRBJ1-5 and V is TRBV3-1 (or the pseudogene TRBV3-2); D call uncertain. CDR1 and CDR2 from the germline V gene are LGHDT and YNNKEL (reference sequence). The CDR3 totals 15 residues. V lost 1 base to trimming and J lost 2 bases, with 9 bases between them. CDR3 coding DNA: TGTGCCAGCAGCCAAGCGTCTACGCGCAATCAGCCCCAGCATTTT. Translated, it gives CASSQASTRNQPQHF.

CDR3 DNA sequence: TGTGCCAGCAGTTTTCATGGAGGACAGGGTAATCAGCCCCAGCATTTT. Encoded protein: CASSFHGGQGNQPQHF. The rearrangement links TRBV28 to TRBJ1-5, with 8 nucleotides matching TRBD1. There are 16 residues in the CDR3. The V and J ends lost 3 bases and 4 bases, in that order; junction bases with no gene match: 8. Germline V gene data show CDR1 as MDHEN and CDR2 as SYDVKM.

The V call is TRBV28, the J call TRBJ1-5; TRBD1 agrees at 12 bases. The CDR3 has 14 residues. V shed 8 bases, J shed 5 bases, and the junction held 4 bases outside the gene matches. Germline V gene data show CDR1 as MDHEN and CDR2 as SYDVKM. The CDR3 sequence: CASSGTGGDQPQHF. DNA for the CDR3: TGTGCCAGCTCCGGGACAGGGGGCGATCAGCCCCAGCATTTT.

The V gene is TRBV5-3, the J gene TRBJ2-3; 7 bases match TRBD2. TRBV5-3 is an open reading frame, and its role is uncertain. The trim removed 1 base at V and 4 bases at J, leaving 3 bases unmatched. The length of the CDR3 is 14 residues. The CDR3 loop is CARSLRAGADTQYF. The CDR3 nucleotides read TGTGCCAGAAGCTTGAGGGCGGGGGCAGATACGCAGTATTTT.

This rearrangement joins TRBV2 to TRBJ2-3; no clear D gene. Germline CDR1 SNHLY, CDR2 FYNNEI. V was pared by 11 bases and J by 6 bases, with 9 bases between. The CDR3 totals 10 residues. Here the CDR3 reads CASLRDTQYF. In nucleotides, the CDR3 is TGTGCCTCCCTGAGGGATACGCAGTATTTT.